This TCR beta chain stems from a study of blood T cells in healthy people across ages. This clonotype was seen a few times. The V gene's germline CDR1 is SGHVS and CDR2 FNYEAQ. CDR3 length: 16 residues. Trimming cost V 2 bases and J 7 bases; bases outside gene matches: 5. A second PCR of 7 to 11 cycles used a sample-barcoded 5' primer and a J-beta primer mix. TCRdb analysed the 5' RACE reads with MiXCR anew, one entry per CDR3 protein. In the table there are around 1,700,000 distinct CDR3 sequences, over 25% of which are singletons. The receptor comes from a woman in her twenties or thirties in good health. The chain recombines TRBV7-6 with TRBJ1-6, with TRBD1 matching 10 bases. The specimen was blood. CDR3 region: CASSLSRDRGNSPLHF. The CDR3 DNA reads TGTGCCAGCAGCTTATCGCGGGACAGGGGAAATTCACCCCTCCACTTT.